The sequence of this T cell receptor (beta chain) was determined in a study of OX40 agonist ivuxolimab in advanced cancers. Whole-study context: Patients were dosed with the agonistic anti-OX40 (CD134) antibody ivuxolimab. 30% to 40% of patients had received prior checkpoint inhibitor therapy.

General study findings and limits: Also present in some nonresponders was a low level of normalized T-cell clonal expansion. Expanded clones belonging to CD8+ T cells outnumbered, on average, those of CD4+.

The CDR3 sequence is 11 residues long. Trimming cost V 6 bases and J 5 bases, with 8 bases left between them. Per germline, CDR1 DFQATT and CDR2 SNEGSKA (reference sequence). The protocol was immunoSEQ multiplex PCR, while the TCRdb copy is restricted to in-frame clones and leaves out a portion. Of 48,000 or so clones listed, 85% to 95% are singletons. About this clone: The antigen is not known.

The sample here was CD4+ or CD8+ T cells sorted from blood, taken in a trial of the OX40 agonist ivuxolimab. The J gene is TRBJ2-1, the V gene TRBV20-1; D remains ambiguous. The source is an adult with an advanced solid tumor such as melanoma, head and neck, liver or kidney cancer. In DNA form, the CDR3 reads TGCAGTGCCAACCGGGACAATGAGCAGTTCTTC. It translates to CSANRDNEQFF.